Each of the 8 T cell receptor beta chains below was sequenced from the same sample in a study of blood T cell repertoires in COVID-19. TCRdb's copy holds only in-frame clones and misses some; the assay was immunoSEQ multiplex PCR. The table has 70,000 or so clones, over 75% seen once. The sequencing input was peripheral blood. These TCRs come from a woman older than 75 with active or convalescent COVID-19.

This chain links TRBV25-1 with TRBJ2-2, with 7 positions matching TRBD2. Unmatched junction bases numbered 4, after V lost 4 bases and J lost 2 bases. This CDR3 is 15 amino acids long. CDR1 and CDR2 (germline): MGHDK, SYGVNS. The CDR3 is CASSGWDYNTGELFF. As DNA, the CDR3 is TGTGCCAGCAGTGGGTGGGACTACAACACCGGGGAGCTGTTTTTT.

The chain employs TRBV4-1 and TRBJ1-2, with D perhaps TRBD1 (5 bases). Germline lookup yields CDR1 MGHRA and CDR2 YSYEKL. The CDR3 is 15 amino acids. Between the trimmed V and J ends, which lost 7 bases and 1 base, there was a span of 16 bases. CDR3 nucleotide sequence: TGCGCCAGCACCCGTGTCGACAGCGTTAACTATGGCTACACCTTC. It encodes CASTRVDSVNYGYTF.

This clone was recorded only once. The rearrangement links TRBV6-1 to TRBJ1-2; 10 positions agree with TRBD1. Germline V gene data show CDR1 as MNHNS and CDR2 as SASEGT. This CDR3 has 17 amino acids. V trimming: 3 bases; J trimming: 4 bases; junction bases outside the gene matches: 11. CDR3 sequence reads: CASSEGFRDRGFYGYTF. In DNA form, the CDR3 reads TGTGCCAGCAGTGAGGGTTTCCGGGACAGGGGATTCTATGGCTACACCTTC.

This chain links TRBV29-1 with TRBJ2-7, with D possibly TRBD1 on 7 matching bases. The germline gives CDR1 SQVTM, CDR2 ANQGSEA. V lost 6 bases to trimming and J lost 1 base, with 19 bases between them. This CDR3 comprises 15 residues. For the CDR3, the DNA is TGCAGCGTATACGCCGCGGGACAGCATTCCTACGAGCAGTACTTC. Translated, it gives CSVYAAGQHSYEQYF.

The chain couples TRBV29-1 to TRBJ2-3; 15 bases align to TRBD2. The germline CDR1 and CDR2 sequences are SQVTM and ANQGSEA. This CDR3 has 17 amino acids. V gave up 4 bases and J gave up 2 bases; unmatched junction bases: 7. CDR3 DNA: TGCAGCGTTGGGGGACTAGCGGGGGGCCGATACACAGATACGCAGTATTTT. It specifies CSVGGLAGGRYTDTQYF.

The chain has TRBV5-4 and TRBJ2-3, with D possibly TRBD2 on 7 matching bases. This CDR3 spans 15 amino acids. Trimming stripped 4 bases from V and 4 bases from J, with 16 bases between. Germline loops: CDR1 SGHNT, CDR2 YYREEE (reference sequence). The DNA for the CDR3 is TGTGCCAGCAGCCCCGGGGGGCAAGAGGCAGATACGCAGTATTTT. Translated, it gives CASSPGGQEADTQYF.

The chain combines TRBV4-3 with TRBJ2-7, with 7 bases aligning to TRBD2. Germline V CDR1 and CDR2: LGHNA, YSLEER. This CDR3 region has 15 residues. V lost 2 bases to trimming and J lost 5 bases; unmatched junction nucleotides: 9. This CDR3 is CASSQTIGRGDEQYF. CDR3 sequence (DNA): TGCGCCAGCAGCCAAACTATCGGTCGGGGGGACGAGCAGTACTTC.

The rearrangement joins TRBV25-1 to TRBJ1-3, with D maybe TRBD1 (6 bases). This CDR3 has 16 residues. V shed 5 bases and J shed 7 bases, with 21 bases lying between them. CDR1 is MGHDK and CDR2 is SYGVNS in the germline V gene. The CDR3 reads CASSPDPRGARNTIYF. CDR3 bases: TGTGCCAGCAGTCCTGACCCCAGGGGCGCTCGGAACACCATATATTTT.